This T cell receptor (beta chain) came from a study of blood T cell repertoires in COVID-19. For the study at large: PBMCs, B-cell-depleted T cells, or T cells provided the cDNA or gDNA that made up the material.

The V and J ends lost 7 bases and 9 bases respectively, with 22 bases between them. CDR3 size: 15 residues. Germline V gives CDR1 SGHTA, CDR2 FQGNSA. In the authors' methods: Reference gene primer amplification gave estimated nucleated cell counts. The assay was immunoSEQ multiplex PCR, and TCRdb's table has in-frame clones only and misses some. V and J calls and clone size are as listed in that table; D and trimming were resolved from the DNA. The table records 200,000 to 250,000 clones, around 90% of them present only once. This clone came up a few times. Input material: PBMCs or T cells enriched from blood (not recorded which). This TCR was sampled from a woman under 40 with acute COVID-19. V and J are TRBV7-2 and TRBJ2-1, with D possibly matching TRBD2 (6 bases). CDR3 coding DNA: TGTGCCAGCACCCTATCGGGCGGGACCTGGATTGAGCAGTTCTTC. Encoded protein: CASTLSGGTWIEQFF.